Listed below are T cell receptor beta chains from one sample, sequenced in a study of T cells in Graves' hyperthyroidism and ophthalmopathy. TCRdb ran MiXCR on the multiplex PCR reads and lists one entry per CDR3 protein. Of about 610,000 distinct CDR3 sequences listed, roughly a sixth are singletons. Sequenced material: blood. These receptors were taken from a middle-aged woman with Graves' ophthalmopathy. The CDR3 runs from the conserved cysteine through the conserved F or W. D genes are given only for firm matches. Some rows have no size entry. The others give once, few or many, or a class for an expanded clone.

CDR3: CASRARGSSTGELFF
DNA: TGTGCCAGCAGGGCTAGGGGGTCGAGTACCGGGGAGCTGTTTTTT
size: few
J: TRBJ2-2
V: TRBV2
D: -

CDR3: CASSGGTGGRLADEQFF
DNA: TGTGCCAGCAGCGGGGGGACAGGGGGCCGACTAGCGGATGAGCAGTTCTTC
size: many
J: TRBJ2-1
V: TRBV5-8
D: TRBD1

CDR3: CASSLSRANEKLFF
DNA: TGCGCCAGCAGCTTGAGCAGGGCTAATGAAAAACTGTTTTTT
size: -
J: TRBJ1-4
V: TRBV5-1
D: -

CDR3: CASSLEGSSGANVLTF
DNA: TGTGCCAGCAGCTTGGAAGGCAGCTCTGGGGCCAACGTCCTGACTTTC
size: few
J: TRBJ2-6
V: TRBV5-5
D: -

CDR3: CASSLYETDTQYF
DNA: TGTGCCAGCAGCTTGTATGAAACAGATACGCAGTATTTT
size: many
J: TRBJ2-3
V: TRBV5-6
D: -

CDR3: CASSPSAGEGEKLFF
DNA: TGTGCCAGCTCACCCTCGGCAGGGGAGGGCGAAAAACTGTTTTTT
size: many
J: TRBJ1-4
V: TRBV18
D: -

CDR3: CASSSLAGVGYEQYF
DNA: TGTGCCAGCAGCTCCTTAGCGGGAGTTGGTTACGAGCAGTACTTC
size: many
J: TRBJ2-7
V: TRBV7-9
D: TRBD2

CDR3: CASSAGRTGTDTQYF
DNA: TGTGCCAGCAGTGCCGGCAGGACCGGCACAGATACGCAGTATTTT
size: many
J: TRBJ2-3
V: TRBV2
D: -

CDR3: CASSRGQGYTGELFF
DNA: TGTGCCAGCAGCCGTGGACAGGGGTACACCGGGGAGCTGTTTTTT
size: many
J: TRBJ2-2
V: TRBV7-3
D: TRBD1

CDR3: CASSLRGGMLAGAGEQYF
DNA: TGTGCCAGCAGCCTAAGGGGCGGTATGCTAGCGGGGGCCGGCGAGCAGTACTTC
size: many
J: TRBJ2-7
V: TRBV7-8
D: TRBD2

CDR3: CASKDRATEAFF
DNA: TGTGCCAGCAAGGACAGGGCCACTGAAGCTTTCTTT
size: few
J: TRBJ1-1
V: TRBV6-1
D: TRBD1

CDR3: CASSQGGVVFYNEQFF
DNA: TGTGCCAGCAGCCAAGGCGGAGTAGTTTTTTACAATGAGCAGTTCTTC
size: many
J: TRBJ2-1
V: TRBV14
D: -

CDR3: CAWSRDRVKSSGNTIYF
DNA: TGTGCCTGGAGCCGGGACAGAGTAAAGAGCTCTGGAAACACCATATATTTT
size: many
J: TRBJ1-3
V: TRBV30
D: TRBD1